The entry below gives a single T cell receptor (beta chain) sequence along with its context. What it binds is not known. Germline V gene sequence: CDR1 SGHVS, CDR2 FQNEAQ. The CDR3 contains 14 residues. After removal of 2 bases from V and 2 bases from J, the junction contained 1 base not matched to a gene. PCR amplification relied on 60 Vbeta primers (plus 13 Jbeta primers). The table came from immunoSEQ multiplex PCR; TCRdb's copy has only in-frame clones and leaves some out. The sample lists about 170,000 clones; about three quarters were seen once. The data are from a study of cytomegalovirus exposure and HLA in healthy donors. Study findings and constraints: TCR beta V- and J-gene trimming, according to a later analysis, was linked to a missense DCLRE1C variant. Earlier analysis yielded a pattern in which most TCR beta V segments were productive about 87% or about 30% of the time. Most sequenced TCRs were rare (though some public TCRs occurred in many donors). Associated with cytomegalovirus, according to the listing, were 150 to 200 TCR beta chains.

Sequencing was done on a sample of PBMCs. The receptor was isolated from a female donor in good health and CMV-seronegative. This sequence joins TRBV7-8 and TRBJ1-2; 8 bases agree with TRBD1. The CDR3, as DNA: TGTGCCAGCAGCTTACGACAGGGGAACTATGGCTACACCTTC. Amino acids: CASSLRQGNYGYTF.